Shown below are 27 T cell receptor beta chains from a single sample sequenced in a study of vaccination and CD4 T cells after COVID-19. Their target antigens are unknown. At the Johns Hopkins FTIC core, DNA taken from cultured CD4+ T cells was sequenced by way of the Oncomine TCR Beta short-read assay. TCRdb used MiXCR to reprocess the PCR reads, holding one entry per CDR3 protein. The table has more than 9,000 distinct CDR3 sequences, approximately 80% seen once. This sample's treatment: approximately nine-day PBMC culture with coronavirus spike peptide pools or control peptides (ViraFEST assay). Source material: CD4+ T cells from blood, cultured in vitro. The receptors here all came from a human donor who had recovered from COVID-19.

The J gene is TRBJ2-7, the V gene TRBV7-2, with D tentatively TRBD1 (6 bases). The CDR3 sequence is 16 residues long. CDR1 SGHTA and CDR2 FQGNSA come from the germline V gene. Trimming left V 2 bases short and J 7 bases short, with 21 bases between. The CDR3, as DNA: TGTGCCAGCAGCTTATCCCCCGGCCAGGGGAGTAGGGAGCAGTACTTC. Translated, it gives CASSLSPGQGSREQYF.

The chain carries TRBV7-6 and TRBJ2-1; 12 nucleotides line up with TRBD2. The CDR3 runs 15 residues. Germline V gene lookup returns CDR1 SGHVS and CDR2 FNYEAQ. V was clipped by 5 bases and J by 4 bases; unmatched bases: 3. This CDR3 reads CASSPTSGRYNEQFF. CDR3 DNA: TGTGCCAGCAGCCCGACTAGCGGGAGATACAATGAGCAGTTCTTC.

Details on this clonotype: Germline and junction disagree at one end, which may indicate a read error. The CDR3 loop reads CASSEHRSKAF. The CDR3 DNA reads TGTGCCAGCAGCGAGCATAGGTCTAAGGCTTTC. The chain employs TRBV7-2 and TRBJ2-6; D is undetermined. Germline CDR1 is SGHTA and CDR2 is FQGNSA. The CDR3 length is 11 residues.

This chain's CDR3 is CSAPRTGGQGRNQPQHF. The DNA of the CDR3 is TGCAGTGCCCCCCGGACGGGAGGACAGGGGCGCAATCAGCCCCAGCATTTT. J is TRBJ1-5 and V is TRBV20-1; 9 nucleotides match TRBD1. The CDR3 loop spans 17 amino acids. The V segment lost 6 bases and the J segment 2 bases; nucleotides outside the gene matches: 14. CDR1 and CDR2 (germline): DFQATT, SNEGSKA (reference sequence).

This chain joins TRBV20-1 and TRBJ2-7, with TRBD2 matching over 7 bases. Looked up from germline, CDR1 is DFQATT and CDR2 is SNEGSKA (reference sequence). CDR3 length: 14 amino acids. Trimming removed 6 bases from V and 0 bases from J; junction bases left unmatched: 8. CDR3 in amino acids: CSAPLAVYSYEQYF. In DNA, the CDR3 is TGCAGTGCCCCGCTAGCGGTGTACTCCTACGAGCAGTACTTC.

This rearrangement joins TRBV23-1 to TRBJ2-3; D remains unclear. TRBV23-1 is recorded as an ORF, its role being uncertain. The CDR3 runs to 17 residues. With 1 base removed from V and 1 base from J, the gap between germline ends came to 15 bases. The CDR3 reads CASSQFLYLRGTDTQYF. The CDR3 nucleotides are TGCGCCAGCAGTCAATTCCTCTACCTCCGGGGCACAGATACGCAGTATTTT.

This chain links TRBV20-1 with TRBJ1-5; 7 nucleotides agree with TRBD1. The length of the CDR3 is 17 residues. Trimming took 5 bases from V and 0 from J; bases not matched to a gene: 13. Germline CDR1 DFQATT, CDR2 SNEGSKA (reference sequence). The chain's CDR3 is CSARDRVTWDSNQPQHF. Here the CDR3 DNA reads TGCAGTGCTCGGGACAGAGTCACCTGGGATAGCAATCAGCCCCAGCATTTT.

The CDR3 nucleotides read TGTGCCAGCAGACCGACGGTCCATGGCTACACCTTC. Its protein is CASRPTVHGYTF. This sequence joins TRBV6-2 or TRBV6-3 and TRBJ1-2; D remains ambiguous. Looked up from germline, CDR1 is MNHEY and CDR2 is SVGEGT. Trimming left V 6 bases short and J 6 bases short, with 11 bases between. There are 12 residues in the CDR3.

V usage is TRBV6-5 and J usage is TRBJ2-5; maybe TRBD1 (6 bases). Germline values: CDR1 MNHEY, CDR2 SVGAGI. The CDR3 is made up of 15 amino acids. Trimming removed 0 bases at V and 0 bases at J, with 8 bases between. CDR3 loop: CASSYSRGYQETQYF. The CDR3 DNA is TGTGCCAGCAGTTACTCGAGGGGGTACCAAGAGACCCAGTACTTC.

The CDR3 DNA is TGTGCCAGCAGCTTAGGTCCCCTAGCGGGATCCTACGAGCAGTACTTC. Amino acids: CASSLGPLAGSYEQYF. The J gene is TRBJ2-7, the V gene TRBV11-2, with 9 nucleotides matching TRBD2. The CDR3 length is 16 residues. CDR1 is SGHAT and CDR2 is FQNNGV in the germline V gene. Trimming at V came to 1 base and at J to 1 base, leaving 5 bases not matched to a gene. The entire variable domain, with the rest obtained from reference TRBV11-2 and TRBJ2-7, is as follows: EAGVAQSPRYKIIEKRQSVAFWCNPISGHATLYWYQQILGQGPKLLIQFQNNGVVDDSQLPKDRFSAERLKGVDSTLKIQPAKLEDSAVYLCASSLGPLAGSYEQYFGPGTRLTVT.

The V gene is TRBV7-2, the J gene TRBJ1-2; 9 bases are a match to TRBD1. The ends lost 1 base at V and 5 bases at J; junction bases unmatched: 5. Per germline, CDR1 SGHTA and CDR2 FQGNSA. The length of the CDR3 is 15 residues. The CDR3 region is CASSLGGTGPYGYTF. CDR3 in DNA: TGTGCCAGCAGCTTAGGCGGGACAGGGCCTTATGGCTACACCTTC.

This clonotype is labeled large. The gene calls are TRBV6-2 or TRBV6-3 and TRBJ1-5; TRBD1 might be the D (5 bases). This CDR3 comprises 13 residues. The germline V and J ends were trimmed by 2 bases and 4 bases, with 6 bases remaining between them. The V gene's germline CDR1 is MNHEY and CDR2 SVGEGT. The CDR3: CASSYRQNQPQHF. For the CDR3, the DNA is TGTGCCAGCAGTTACCGACAGAATCAGCCCCAGCATTTT.

The rearrangement joins TRBV7-2 to TRBJ1-2; a weak D match, TRBD1 (6 bases). The CDR3 is 15 amino acids. The germline V and J ends were trimmed by 3 bases and 4 bases, with 15 bases remaining between them. Germline CDR1 is SGHTA and CDR2 is FQGNSA. The DNA for the CDR3 is TGTGCCAGCAGCTTGGCTGGCGGACAGCTCTATGGCTACACCTTC. Translating it yields CASSLAGGQLYGYTF.

This chain uses TRBV6-2 or TRBV6-3 with TRBJ1-2; the D gene is possibly TRBD1 (5 bases). Germline CDR1 MNHEY, CDR2 SVGEGT. Trimming removed 2 bases at V and 6 bases at J, with 10 bases between. The CDR3 runs to 13 residues. The CDR3 is CASSYVQGDGYTF. Here the CDR3 DNA reads TGTGCCAGCAGTTACGTCCAGGGAGATGGCTACACCTTC.

The chain employs TRBV20-1 and TRBJ2-1, with TRBD2 identical over 9 bases. This CDR3 region has 14 residues. Germline V lookup: CDR1 DFQATT, CDR2 SNEGSKA (reference sequence). V lost 3 bases and J lost 8; bases outside the gene matches: 8. As DNA, the CDR3 is TGCAGTGCTAGGACTAGCGGACCCTTCGATGAGCAGTTCTTC. Translated: CSARTSGPFDEQFF.

V gene TRBV7-2 combines with J gene TRBJ2-7; D not certain. Trimming shortened V by 5 bases and J by 7 bases, and 15 bases separated the two germline ends. This CDR3 has 13 amino acids. CDR1 SGHTA and CDR2 FQGNSA come from the germline V gene. The chain's CDR3 is CASSLDWSGEQYF. CDR3 DNA: TGTGCCAGCAGCCTAGACTGGTCCGGGGAGCAGTACTTC.

V gene TRBV20-1 combines with J gene TRBJ2-7, with no clear D. With 6 bases removed from V and 2 bases from J, the gap between germline ends came to 14 bases. This CDR3 has 13 residues. CDR1 and CDR2 (germline): DFQATT, SNEGSKA (reference sequence). The CDR3 spells CSAKDPDPYEQYF. The DNA for the CDR3 is TGCAGTGCAAAGGACCCCGACCCCTACGAGCAGTACTTC.

The J gene is TRBJ1-1, the V gene TRBV20-1; D possibly corresponds to TRBD1 (5 bases). Trimming cost V 1 base and J 4 bases, with 10 bases left between them. This CDR3 is built from 13 residues. Germline V gene data show CDR1 as DFQATT and CDR2 as SNEGSKA (reference sequence). CDR3 residues: CSARGRVATEAFF. In DNA, the CDR3 is TGCAGTGCTAGAGGCAGGGTGGCCACTGAAGCTTTCTTT.

The chain couples TRBV12-3 or TRBV12-4 to TRBJ2-3; D might be TRBD1 (5 bases). This CDR3 is built from 13 residues. Trimming removed 5 bases at V and 2 bases at J, with 8 bases between. As DNA, the CDR3 is TGTGCCAGCAGTGTCAGGGACACAGATACGCAGTATTTT. Translating gives CASSVRDTDTQYF.

The J gene is TRBJ2-2, the V gene TRBV6-1; 14 nucleotides line up with TRBD2. With 6 bases clipped from V and 0 bases from J, the junction kept 12 bases outside the gene matches. There are 20 residues in the CDR3. CDR1 is MNHNS, CDR2 SASEGT, per germline. This chain's CDR3 is CASSDYSGLAGVSNTGELFF. CDR3 bases: TGTGCCAGCAGCGATTACTCGGGACTAGCGGGAGTATCGAACACCGGGGAGCTGTTTTTT.

The chain employs TRBV20-1 and TRBJ1-5; D gene ambiguous. CDR3 size: 12 residues. Between the trimmed V and J ends, which lost 4 bases and 4 bases, there was a span of 8 bases. The germline V gene has CDR1 DFQATT and CDR2 SNEGSKA (reference sequence). The CDR3 nucleotides read TGCAGTGCTACACCCCCTAATCAGCCCCAGCATTTT. Translated: CSATPPNQPQHF.

The V gene is TRBV15, the J gene TRBJ1-1; 7 nucleotides agree with TRBD1. J was trimmed by 5 bases and V by 8 bases; bases with no gene match: 14. The CDR3 contains 15 residues. Per germline, CDR1 LNHNV and CDR2 YYDKDF (reference sequence). This CDR3 is CATVKPGGLGTEAFF. The CDR3 DNA follows: TGTGCCACCGTTAAACCAGGGGGATTGGGTACTGAAGCTTTCTTT.

The chain recombines TRBV5-1 with TRBJ2-3; D is unresolved. Germline values: CDR1 SGHRS, CDR2 YFSETQ. The V and J ends lost 0 bases and 0 bases respectively, with 2 bases between them. This CDR3 has 13 amino acids. The CDR3 loop is CASSLDSTDTQYF. The CDR3 bases are TGCGCCAGCAGCTTGGACAGCACAGATACGCAGTATTTT.

This chain links TRBV7-3 with TRBJ1-1, with a possible D match to TRBD1 (6 bases). CDR1 SGHTA and CDR2 FQGTGA come from the germline V gene. CDR3 length: 16 residues. Trimming left V 5 bases short and J 5 bases short, with 21 bases between. The CDR3 here is CASSLTPPQGETEAFF. CDR3 coding DNA: TGTGCCAGCAGCCTCACCCCGCCACAGGGAGAAACTGAAGCTTTCTTT.

The V gene is TRBV15, the J gene TRBJ1-5; 8 bases agree with TRBD1. This CDR3 is 16 amino acids long. Germline loops: CDR1 LNHNV, CDR2 YYDKDF (reference sequence). Trimming removed 0 bases from V and 5 bases from J; junction bases left unmatched: 6. CDR3 loop: CATSRDGGTGDQPQHF. In nucleotides, the CDR3 is TGTGCCACCAGCAGAGATGGCGGGACAGGCGATCAGCCCCAGCATTTT. The full variable domain, with the rest looked up from reference TRBV15 and TRBJ1-5, is DAMVIQNPRYQVTQFGKPVTLSCSQTLNHNVMYWYQQKSSQAPKLLFHYYDKDFNNEADTPDNFQSRRPNTSFCFLDIRSPGLGDTAMYLCATSRDGGTGDQPQHFGDGTRLSIL.

The chain couples TRBV6-1 to TRBJ1-2; D is undetermined. The V end lost 6 bases, the J end lost 2 bases, and 10 bases lay between the germline ends. Germline CDR1 reads MNHNS; CDR2 reads SASEGT. CDR3 size: 13 residues. This chain's CDR3 is CASRYAPNYGYTF. The CDR3, as DNA: TGTGCCAGCAGGTATGCACCCAACTATGGCTACACCTTC.

The CDR3 sequence: CASSLYGTSGEAYEQYF. CDR3 coding DNA: TGTGCCAGCAGCTTGTATGGGACTAGCGGGGAGGCCTACGAGCAGTACTTC. The V and J genes are TRBV7-2 and TRBJ2-7; 13 bases line up with TRBD2. Germline CDR1 reads SGHTA; CDR2 reads FQGNSA. This CDR3 has 17 residues. Trimming cost V 3 bases and J 2 bases; bases outside gene matches: 7.